The rows below give T cell receptor beta chains drawn from one sample of a study of lymphopenia after photon versus proton radiotherapy. Libraries were prepared by immunoSEQ multiplex PCR; TCRdb keeps only in-frame clonotypes and omits some of them. This table holds around 59,000 clones, about four fifths found once. The source material was peripheral blood, sampled from a patient treated with proton-based radiotherapy. Receptors were obtained from a man aged 55 to 69 with pancreatic cancer. Both conserved end residues are part of each CDR3. D genes are given only for firm matches. Not all rows give a size; the values are once, few, many and, for expanded clones, a class.

abundance: .; j_gene: TRBJ2-2; v_gene: TRBV7-7; d_gene: .; CDR3nt: TGTGCTAGCAGCTTGGGGTCCGGGGAGCTGTTTTTT; CDR3aa: CASSLGSGELFF
abundance: .; j_gene: TRBJ1-1; v_gene: TRBV28; d_gene: .; CDR3nt: TGTGCCAGCCGGGCGAACACTGAAGCTTTCTTT; CDR3aa: CASRANTEAFF
abundance: .; j_gene: TRBJ2-5; v_gene: TRBV6-1; d_gene: TRBD1; CDR3nt: TGTGCCAGCAGTACCCTTGGACAGGGAGGAACCCAGTACTTC; CDR3aa: CASSTLGQGGTQYF
abundance: .; j_gene: TRBJ1-1; v_gene: TRBV10-3; d_gene: .; CDR3nt: TGTGCCATCAGTGACAGGGGCGGGTACACTGAAGCTTTCTTT; CDR3aa: CAISDRGGYTEAFF
abundance: .; j_gene: TRBJ1-1; v_gene: TRBV15; d_gene: .; CDR3nt: TGTGCCACCGCCTCGGGTTACACTGAAGCTTTCTTT; CDR3aa: CATASGYTEAFF
abundance: .; j_gene: TRBJ2-7; v_gene: TRBV5-1; d_gene: .; CDR3nt: TGCGCCAGCAGCCTGGGGCGGCGGGCCTACGAGCAGTACTTC; CDR3aa: CASSLGRRAYEQYF
abundance: .; j_gene: TRBJ1-2; v_gene: TRBV30; d_gene: TRBD1; CDR3nt: TGTGCCTGGGGTAAACCGGGACAGGGGGTTTCTAACTATGGCTACACCTTC; CDR3aa: CAWGKPGQGVSNYGYTF
abundance: few; j_gene: TRBJ2-1; v_gene: TRBV9; d_gene: TRBD2; CDR3nt: TGTGCCAGCAGCGTAGGGACTAGCGGGAGGAAGCAGTTCTTC; CDR3aa: CASSVGTSGRKQFF
abundance: .; j_gene: TRBJ1-5; v_gene: TRBV10-3; d_gene: .; CDR3nt: TGTGCCATCAGTGATAGTTTCGGGCTTCCAGGAGGTCAGCCCCAGCATTTT; CDR3aa: CAISDSFGLPGGQPQHF
abundance: .; j_gene: TRBJ1-2; v_gene: TRBV6-6; d_gene: TRBD1; CDR3nt: TGTGCCAGCAGTTACTTGCAGGGGGCCGGTAACTATGGCTACACCTTC; CDR3aa: CASSYLQGAGNYGYTF
abundance: .; j_gene: TRBJ2-6; v_gene: TRBV5-4; d_gene: .; CDR3nt: TGTGCCAGCAGCTTGGTAGCCCGGAACCCTGGGGCCAACGTCCTGACTTTC; CDR3aa: CASSLVARNPGANVLTF
abundance: .; j_gene: TRBJ2-1; v_gene: TRBV5-1; d_gene: TRBD2; CDR3nt: TGCGCCAGCAGCTCGGGACTAGCGGGAGTCAATGAGCAGTTCTTC; CDR3aa: CASSSGLAGVNEQFF
abundance: few; j_gene: TRBJ1-2; v_gene: TRBV18; d_gene: .; CDR3nt: TGTGCCAGCTCACCACCCGAGCCACTAGGCTACACCTTC; CDR3aa: CASSPPEPLGYTF
abundance: .; j_gene: TRBJ1-2; v_gene: TRBV28; d_gene: TRBD1; CDR3nt: TGTGCCGGAGGGGACAGGGTCCATGGCTACACCTTC; CDR3aa: CAGGDRVHGYTF
abundance: .; j_gene: TRBJ2-2; v_gene: TRBV28; d_gene: TRBD2; CDR3nt: TGTGCCAGCAGGCGGACTAGCGGGAGGCTCCGCACCGGGGAGCTGTTTTTT; CDR3aa: CASRRTSGRLRTGELFF
abundance: once; j_gene: TRBJ2-1; v_gene: TRBV11-3; d_gene: .; CDR3nt: TGTGCCAGCAGCCAGAAGGGAGGTCCTGAGCAGTTCTTC; CDR3aa: CASSQKGGPEQFF
abundance: .; j_gene: TRBJ2-1; v_gene: TRBV27; d_gene: .; CDR3nt: TGTGCCAGCAGTTTAGATGGGGGGCTTTCCTACAATGAGCAGTTCTTC; CDR3aa: CASSLDGGLSYNEQFF
abundance: .; j_gene: TRBJ1-6; v_gene: TRBV6-1; d_gene: .; CDR3nt: TGTGCCAGCAGCTTAAATTCACCCCTCCACTTT; CDR3aa: CASSLNSPLHF